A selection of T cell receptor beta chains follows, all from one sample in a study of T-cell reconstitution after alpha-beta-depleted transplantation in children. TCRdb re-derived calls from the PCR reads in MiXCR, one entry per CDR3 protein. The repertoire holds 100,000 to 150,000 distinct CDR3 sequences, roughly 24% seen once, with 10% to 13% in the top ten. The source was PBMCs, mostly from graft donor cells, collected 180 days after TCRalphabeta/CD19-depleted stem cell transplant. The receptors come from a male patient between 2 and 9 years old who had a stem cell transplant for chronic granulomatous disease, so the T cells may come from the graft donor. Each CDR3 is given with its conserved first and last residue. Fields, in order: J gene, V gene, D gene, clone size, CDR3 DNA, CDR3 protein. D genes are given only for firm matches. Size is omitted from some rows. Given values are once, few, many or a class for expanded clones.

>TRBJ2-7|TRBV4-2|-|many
TGTGCCAGCAGCCACGTAGGGGACTTC
CASSHVGDF
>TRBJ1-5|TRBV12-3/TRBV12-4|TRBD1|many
TGTGCCAGCAGTCTGGGGACAGGGGGGCGCTATCGCAATCAGCCCCAGCATTTT
CASSLGTGGRYRNQPQHF
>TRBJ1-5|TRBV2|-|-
TGTGCCAGCAGCGAGGACCTGTCTCAGCCCCAGCATTTT
CASSEDLSQPQHF
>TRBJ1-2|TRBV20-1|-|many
TGCAGTGCTGGAAGACCGGGACCTCAAGTTGTCCCTAACTATGGCTACACCTTC
CSAGRPGPQVVPNYGYTF
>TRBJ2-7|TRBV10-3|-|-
TGTGCCATCAGCGCGGACGCATACGAGCAGTACTTC
CAISADAYEQYF
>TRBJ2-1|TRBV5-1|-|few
TGCGCCAGCAGCTCACCGGGCCCGGTTAATGAGCAGTTCTTC
CASSSPGPVNEQFF
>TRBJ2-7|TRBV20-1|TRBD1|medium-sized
TGCAGTGCTGGGACAGACTACGAGCAGTACTTC
CSAGTDYEQYF
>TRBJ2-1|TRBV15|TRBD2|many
TGTGCCACCAGCAGAGCGGCGGGAGGGATAAATGAGCAGTTCTTC
CATSRAAGGINEQFF
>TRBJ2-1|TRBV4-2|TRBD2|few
TGTGCCAGCAGCCAAGCTATCACTAGCGGGAGTATTATGGCCAATGAGCAGTTCTTC
CASSQAITSGSIMANEQFF
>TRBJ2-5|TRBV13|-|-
TGTGCCAGCAGCTTAAAGGGACATATCCAAGAGACCCAGTACTTC
CASSLKGHIQETQYF
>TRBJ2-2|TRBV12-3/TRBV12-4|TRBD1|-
TGTGCCAGCATTGGACAGGCGAACACCGGGGAGCTGTTTTTT
CASIGQANTGELFF
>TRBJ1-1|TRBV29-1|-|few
TGCAGCGTTCTGTTGGGGGCATTTCAAACTGAAGCTTTCTTT
CSVLLGAFQTEAFF
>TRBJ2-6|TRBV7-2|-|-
TGTGCCAGCAGCTTAGCTAGCTCTGGGGCCAACGTCCTGACTTTC
CASSLASSGANVLTF
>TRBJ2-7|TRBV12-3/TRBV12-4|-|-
TGTGCCAGCAGCCCTGGGCAGCGGAGCTCCTACGAGCAGTACTTC
CASSPGQRSSYEQYF
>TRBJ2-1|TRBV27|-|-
TGTGCCAGCAGTTACCCTGGACGGTACAATGAGCAGTTCTTC
CASSYPGRYNEQFF
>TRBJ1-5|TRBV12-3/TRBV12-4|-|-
TGTGCCAGCAGCAACCAGGGGAGCAATCAGCCCCAGCATTTT
CASSNQGSNQPQHF
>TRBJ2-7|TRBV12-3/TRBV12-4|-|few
TGTGCCAGCAGGCAAGTGAAGAGGGAGCAGTACTTC
CASRQVKREQYF
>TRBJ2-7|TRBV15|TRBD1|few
TGTGCCACCAGCAGAGCGAGACAGGGGGCTTGGGAGCAGTACTTC
CATSRARQGAWEQYF
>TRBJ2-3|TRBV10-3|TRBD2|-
TGTGCCATCCGTCGACTAGCGCGAGATTGGGCAGATACGCAGTATTTT
CAIRRLARDWADTQYF
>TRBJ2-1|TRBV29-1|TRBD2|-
TGCAGCGGGGAGCGGGGATCCTACAATGAGCAGTTCTTC
CSGERGSYNEQFF
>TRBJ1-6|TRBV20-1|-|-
TGCAGTGCTAGAGATCCGGCCCAGGTTCTCTATAATTCACCCCTCCACTTT
CSARDPAQVLYNSPLHF
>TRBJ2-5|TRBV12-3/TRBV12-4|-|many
TGTGCCAGCGGGGTACAAGAGACCCAGTACTTC
CASGVQETQYF
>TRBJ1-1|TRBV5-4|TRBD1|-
TGTGCCAGCAGCTTCGGACAGGGGCTGAACACTGAAGCTTTCTTT
CASSFGQGLNTEAFF
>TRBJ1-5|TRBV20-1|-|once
TGCAGTGCTAGAGGGCTGACACCGAATCAGCCCCAGCATTTT
CSARGLTPNQPQHF
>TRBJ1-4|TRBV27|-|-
TGTGCCAGCAGGAAGGGGTTGGCGACTAATGAAAAACTGTTTTTT
CASRKGLATNEKLFF
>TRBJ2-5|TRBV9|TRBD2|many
TGTGCCAGCAGCGATGGACTAGCGGGAGGGACGGGAGTCCAAGAGACCCAGTACTTC
CASSDGLAGGTGVQETQYF